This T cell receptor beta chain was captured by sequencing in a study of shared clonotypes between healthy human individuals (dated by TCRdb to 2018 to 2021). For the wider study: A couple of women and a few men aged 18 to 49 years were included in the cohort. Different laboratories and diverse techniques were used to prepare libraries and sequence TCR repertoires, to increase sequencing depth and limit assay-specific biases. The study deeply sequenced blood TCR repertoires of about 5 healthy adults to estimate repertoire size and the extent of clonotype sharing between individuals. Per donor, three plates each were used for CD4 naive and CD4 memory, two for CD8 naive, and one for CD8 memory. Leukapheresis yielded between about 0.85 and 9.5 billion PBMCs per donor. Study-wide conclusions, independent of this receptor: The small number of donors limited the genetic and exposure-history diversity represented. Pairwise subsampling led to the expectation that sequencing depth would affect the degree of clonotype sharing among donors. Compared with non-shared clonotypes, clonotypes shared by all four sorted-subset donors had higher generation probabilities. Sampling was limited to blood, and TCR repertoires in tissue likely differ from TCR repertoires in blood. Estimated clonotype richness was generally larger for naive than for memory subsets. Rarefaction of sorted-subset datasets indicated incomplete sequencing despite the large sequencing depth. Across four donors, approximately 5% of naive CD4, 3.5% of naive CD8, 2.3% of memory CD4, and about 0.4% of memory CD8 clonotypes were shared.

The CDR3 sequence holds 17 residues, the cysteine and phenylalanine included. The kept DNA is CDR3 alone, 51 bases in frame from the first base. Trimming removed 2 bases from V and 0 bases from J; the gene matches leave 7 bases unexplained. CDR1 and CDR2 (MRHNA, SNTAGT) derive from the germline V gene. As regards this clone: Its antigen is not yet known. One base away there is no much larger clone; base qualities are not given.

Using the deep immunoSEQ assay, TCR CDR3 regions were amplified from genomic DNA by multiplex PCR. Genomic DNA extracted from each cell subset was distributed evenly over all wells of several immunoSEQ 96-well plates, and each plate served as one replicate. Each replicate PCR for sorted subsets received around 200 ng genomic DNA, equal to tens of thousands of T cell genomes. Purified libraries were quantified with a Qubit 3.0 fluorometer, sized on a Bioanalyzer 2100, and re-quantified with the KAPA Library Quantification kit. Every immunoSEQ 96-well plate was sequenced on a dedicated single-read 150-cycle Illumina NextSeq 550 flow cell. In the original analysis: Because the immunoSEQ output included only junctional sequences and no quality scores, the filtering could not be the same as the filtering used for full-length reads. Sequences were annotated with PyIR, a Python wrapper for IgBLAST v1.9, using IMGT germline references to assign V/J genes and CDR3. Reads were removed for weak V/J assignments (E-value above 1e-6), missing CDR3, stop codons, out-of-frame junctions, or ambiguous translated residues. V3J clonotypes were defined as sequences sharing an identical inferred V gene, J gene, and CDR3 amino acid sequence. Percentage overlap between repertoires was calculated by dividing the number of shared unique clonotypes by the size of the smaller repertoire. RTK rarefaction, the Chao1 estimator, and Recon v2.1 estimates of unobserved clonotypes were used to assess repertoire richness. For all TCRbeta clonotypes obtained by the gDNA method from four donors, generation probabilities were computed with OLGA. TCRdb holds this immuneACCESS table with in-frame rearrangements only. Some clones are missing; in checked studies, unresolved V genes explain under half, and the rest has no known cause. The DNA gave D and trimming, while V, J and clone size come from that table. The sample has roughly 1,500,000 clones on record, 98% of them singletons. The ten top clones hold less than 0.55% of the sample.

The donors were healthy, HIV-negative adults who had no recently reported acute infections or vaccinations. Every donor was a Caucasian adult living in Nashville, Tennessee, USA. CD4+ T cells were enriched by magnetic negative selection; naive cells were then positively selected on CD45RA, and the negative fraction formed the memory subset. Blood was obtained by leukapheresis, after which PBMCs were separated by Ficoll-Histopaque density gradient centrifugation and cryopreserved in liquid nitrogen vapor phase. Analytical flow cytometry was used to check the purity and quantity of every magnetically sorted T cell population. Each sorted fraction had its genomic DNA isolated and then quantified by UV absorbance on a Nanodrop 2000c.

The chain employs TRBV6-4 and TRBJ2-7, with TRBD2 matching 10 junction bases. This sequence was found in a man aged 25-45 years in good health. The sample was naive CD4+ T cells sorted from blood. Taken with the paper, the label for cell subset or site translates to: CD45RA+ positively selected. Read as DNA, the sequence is TGTGCCAGCAGTGACGCCTCAGCGGGAGGGGGCTCCTACGAGCAGTACTTC. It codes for CASSDASAGGGSYEQYF.